This T cell receptor (beta chain) was observed in a study of multiple sclerosis patients with progressive multifocal leukoencephalopathy. Repertoires were generated with immunoSEQ multiplex PCR, while TCRdb's copy carries only in-frame clones and drops some. There are some 31,000 clones in the sample; 75% to 90% occur only once, and over 1.3% lies in the top ten. The CDR3 consists of 16 residues. V lost 7 bases to trimming and J lost 4 bases, with 20 bases between them. In germline, CDR1 is SGHRS, CDR2 YFSETQ. Worth noting for this clone: Its antigen remains unidentified.

Overall study findings and caveats: In most PML patients, TRB repertoires appeared less diverse by entropy.

Sample time point: before natalizumab initiation. Prior interferon beta treatment was universal, and the PML patients were all female. The specimen sequenced was PBMCs. This sequence joins TRBV5-1 and TRBJ1-4, with D possibly matching TRBD1 (5 bases). The origin of this receptor is a human donor with multiple sclerosis. The CDR3 coding sequence is TGCGCCAGCTACATAATTGGGGTCGGGGGTAATGAAAAACTGTTTTTT. Protein product: CASYIIGVGGNEKLFF.